This is a list of T cell receptor beta chains from one sample in a study of human T cells and chemical hapten exposure. Using its own MiXCR run on the RACE reads, TCRdb lists one record per CDR3 protein. Among 62,000 or so distinct CDR3 sequences listed, over 9.5% were seen once. This specimen was whole blood, taken in connection with sensitization to the hapten diphenylcyclopropenone (DPC). These TCRs come from a woman in her forties or fifties with alopecia areata. Some clones in this sample may be carry-over from other donors' samples. The CDR3 runs from the conserved cysteine through the conserved F or W. The order of the fields is V gene, CDR3 length, J gene, CDR3 protein.

TRBV6-1	15	TRBJ2-7	CASSEPGTGVFEQYF
TRBV7-9	14	TRBJ2-7	CASSYRDKNYEQYF
TRBV6-5	19	TRBJ2-1	CASSYGGGTSVSSYNEQFF
TRBV6-1	15	TRBJ1-1	CASSEQRSGDTEAFF
TRBV12-3/TRBV12-4	14	TRBJ2-1	CASSLRPAGGQQFF
TRBV7-6	15	TRBJ1-1	CASSLVAGGNTEAFF
TRBV20-1	15	TRBJ2-7	CSATATGTASYEQYF
TRBV11-2	15	TRBJ1-1	CASRSGTRMNTEAFF
TRBV14	13	TRBJ2-2	CASSQWGTGELFF
TRBV7-9	13	TRBJ2-7	CASSGTVSPEQYF
TRBV18	14	TRBJ2-7	CASSLKTGGDEQYF
TRBV6-5	15	TRBJ1-3	CASRGTGSSGNTIYF
TRBV10-2	12	TRBJ1-2	CASSGTNYGYTF
TRBV4-2	15	TRBJ2-5	CASSQGTGQQETQYF
TRBV4-3	18	TRBJ2-1	CASSQAHTSGGAGYEQFF
TRBV12-3/TRBV12-4	14	TRBJ2-5	CASRIAGARETQYF
TRBV10-3	14	TRBJ1-6	CATRRDSPGTPLHF
TRBV7-9	14	TRBJ1-2	CASSLELIPSGNTF
TRBV6-5	16	TRBJ1-6	CASSYSGGRTNSPLHF
TRBV12-3/TRBV12-4	14	TRBJ1-2	CASSPSGFSDGYTF
TRBV29-1	12	TRBJ2-5	CSATAHRGTQYF
TRBV18	9	TRBJ1-2	CASSPPLAF
TRBV12-3/TRBV12-4	15	TRBJ1-3	CASRHRGISGNTIYF
TRBV3-1	14	TRBJ2-2	CASSWTSGNGELFF
TRBV5-1	15	TRBJ1-2	CASSLNRDRMYSYTF
TRBV7-2	12	TRBJ2-1	CASSLMAGRQFF
TRBV12-3/TRBV12-4	12	TRBJ2-5	CASNPGGETQYF
TRBV7-6	15	TRBJ2-7	CASSKTSGGSYEQYF
TRBV6-6	16	TRBJ1-4	CATSMGSGTGNEKLFF
TRBV6-1	15	TRBJ2-3	CASSRDSASTDTQYF
TRBV20-1	15	TRBJ2-2	CSASRAGGNTGELFF
TRBV6-6	13	TRBJ1-2	CASSYETAYGYTF
TRBV25-1	14	TRBJ2-1	CASRPPGQVNEQFF
TRBV28	14	TRBJ1-5	CASSLNRGVQPQHF
TRBV7-8	19	TRBJ2-4	CASSLGGTSGSLAKNIQYF
TRBV9	14	TRBJ1-2	CASSVAQGNYGYTF
TRBV27	13	TRBJ2-3	CASSLSRGDTQYF
TRBV30	11	TRBJ1-2	CAWGDVLGDTF
TRBV20-1	14	TRBJ1-5	CSAIRPGGNQPQHF
TRBV7-2	16	TRBJ2-1	CASSSVIAGAYNEQFF
TRBV18	15	TRBJ2-7	CASSHPGQGAYEQYF
TRBV7-2	16	TRBJ1-3	CASSLRQGIGGNTIYF
TRBV9	14	TRBJ2-7	CASSVGGDRTEQYF
TRBV6-6	14	TRBJ2-3	CASSYSRLTDTQYF
TRBV4-2	16	TRBJ2-2	CASSPRGFTNTGELFF
TRBV7-9	13	TRBJ2-1	CASSLTGRGEQFF
TRBV2	18	TRBJ2-6	CASSEKPRVLSGANVLTF